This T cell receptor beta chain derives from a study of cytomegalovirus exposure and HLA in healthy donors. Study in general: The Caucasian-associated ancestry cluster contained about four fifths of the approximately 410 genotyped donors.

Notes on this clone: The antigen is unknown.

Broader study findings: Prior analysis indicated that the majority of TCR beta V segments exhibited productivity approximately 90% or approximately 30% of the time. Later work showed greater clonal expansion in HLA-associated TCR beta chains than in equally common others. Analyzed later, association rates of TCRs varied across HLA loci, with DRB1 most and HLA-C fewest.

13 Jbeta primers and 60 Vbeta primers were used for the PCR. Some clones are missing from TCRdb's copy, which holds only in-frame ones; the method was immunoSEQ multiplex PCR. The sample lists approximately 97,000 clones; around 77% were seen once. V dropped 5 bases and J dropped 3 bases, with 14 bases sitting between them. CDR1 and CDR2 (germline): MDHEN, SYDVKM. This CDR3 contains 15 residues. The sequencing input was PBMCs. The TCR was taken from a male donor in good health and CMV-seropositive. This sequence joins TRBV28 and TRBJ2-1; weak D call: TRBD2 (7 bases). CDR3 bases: TGTGCCAGCAGTGGAGGGAGGGGGGGCTACAATGAGCAGTTCTTC. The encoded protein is CASSGGRGGYNEQFF.